This T cell receptor beta chain came from a study of blood T cell repertoires in COVID-19. CDR1 SGHRS and CDR2 YFSETQ come from the germline V gene. V gave up 0 bases and J gave up 4 bases, with 11 bases separating them. CDR3 length: 15 residues. Libraries were prepared by immunoSEQ multiplex PCR; TCRdb keeps only in-frame clonotypes and omits some of them. The sample gives 85,000 to 130,000 clones, around 80% of which show up once; 11% to 15% is in the top ten. This clonotype was sampled from a woman aged 55-69 years with acute or convalescent COVID-19. Input material: peripheral blood. The chain combines TRBV5-1 with TRBJ2-1, with a weak D call TRBD2 (6 bases). The CDR3 DNA reads as TGCGCCAGCAGCTTGGGCATTAGCGGTTACAATGAGCAGTTCTTC. Encoded protein: CASSLGISGYNEQFF.